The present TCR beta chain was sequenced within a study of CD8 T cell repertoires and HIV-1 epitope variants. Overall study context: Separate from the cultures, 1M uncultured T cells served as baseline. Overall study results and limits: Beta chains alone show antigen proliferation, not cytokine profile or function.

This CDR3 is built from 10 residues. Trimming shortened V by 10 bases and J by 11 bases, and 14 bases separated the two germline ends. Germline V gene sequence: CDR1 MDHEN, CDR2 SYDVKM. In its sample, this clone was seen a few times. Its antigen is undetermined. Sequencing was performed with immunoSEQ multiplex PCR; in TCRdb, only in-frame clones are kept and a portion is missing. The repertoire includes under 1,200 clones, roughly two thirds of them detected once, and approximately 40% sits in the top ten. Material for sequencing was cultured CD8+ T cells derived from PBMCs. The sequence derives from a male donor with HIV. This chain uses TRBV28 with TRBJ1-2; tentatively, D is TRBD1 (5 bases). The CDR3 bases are TGTGCCACTACCCTTGGGACGTACACCTTC. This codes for CATTLGTYTF.